The 15 T cell receptor beta chains listed next were all sequenced from one sample in a study of tumour-infiltrating T cells in Burkitt lymphoma. TCRdb's table, derived via immunoSEQ multiplex PCR, lists solely in-frame clones and lacks some. Of about 14,000 clones in the sample, approximately 28% are singletons; the top ten hold approximately 5.7%. The sample consisted of tumor tissue. The receptor source for this set is a human donor with diffuse large B-cell lymphoma.

This clone has only a few counts. This chain joins TRBV13 and TRBJ1-3; D may be TRBD1 (5 bases). Germline lookup yields CDR1 PRHDT and CDR2 FYEKMQ (reference sequence). The V and J ends lost 7 bases and 4 bases respectively, with 14 bases between them. The CDR3 covers 14 residues. The CDR3 region has the DNA TGTGCCAGCACCCGGGGGAAAACGGGAAACACCATATATTTT. This gives the protein CASTRGKTGNTIYF.

This clone was detected only a few times. V and J are TRBV7-9 and TRBJ2-7; D may be TRBD2 (6 bases). There are 15 residues in the CDR3. Germline CDR1 and CDR2: SEHNR and FQNEAQ (reference sequence). The ends were cut back, 1 base at V and 5 bases at J, with 15 bases in the middle. The CDR3 nucleotides read TGTGCCAGCAGCTTAGAATTTGGGGGGACGGACGAGCAGTACTTC. This sequence encodes CASSLEFGGTDEQYF.

This clone was seen more than once but under ten times. V usage is TRBV28 and J usage is TRBJ2-3, with TRBD2 matching over 9 bases. V was clipped by 5 bases and J by 1 base; unmatched bases: 16. Germline lookup yields CDR1 MDHEN and CDR2 SYDVKM. The CDR3 runs to 19 residues. This CDR3 is CASSPRSLAGTRGTDTQYF. As DNA, the CDR3 is TGTGCCAGCAGTCCACGATCGCTAGCGGGGACAAGGGGCACAGATACGCAGTATTTT. Supplemented by reference TRBV28 and TRBJ2-3, the full variable domain reads DVKVTQSSRYLVKRTGEKVFLECVQDMDHENMFWYRQDPGLGLRLIYFSYDVKMKEKGDIPEGYSVSREKKERFSLILESASTNQTSMYLCASSPRSLAGTRGTDTQYFGPGTRLTVL.

The chain couples TRBV19 to TRBJ1-2; 8 bases are shared with TRBD1. The CDR3 is made up of 18 amino acids. The germline V gene has CDR1 LNHDA and CDR2 SQIVND (reference sequence). The V gene end was trimmed by 6 bases and the J gene end by 0 bases; junction bases not matched to a gene: 15. Written as DNA, the CDR3 is TGTGCCAGTAGCCGGGCGACAGGGGATACCAGGACTAACTATGGCTACACCTTC. Translation: CASSRATGDTRTNYGYTF.

This clone appeared once. The chain couples TRBV6-1 to TRBJ1-6; a weak D match, TRBD1 (5 bases). Looked up from germline, CDR1 is MNHNS and CDR2 is SASEGT. Trimming stripped 5 bases from V and 7 bases from J, with 15 bases between. The length of the CDR3 is 15 residues. The CDR3 bases are TGTGCCAGCAGTACAGGCTCCTTCTTCAATTCACCCCTCCACTTT. Translating it yields CASSTGSFFNSPLHF.

This clone was seen a few times. The chain recombines TRBV6-5 with TRBJ1-2; no clear D gene. Trimming pared 5 bases from V and 8 bases from J, leaving 12 bases between. The CDR3 length is 12 residues. Germline values: CDR1 MNHEY, CDR2 SVGAGI. This CDR3 reads CASSPRSGGYTF. DNA for the CDR3: TGTGCCAGCAGTCCCAGATCGGGGGGCTACACCTTC.

This clone was seen a handful of times. The gene calls are TRBV30 and TRBJ2-5; D not resolved. The V gene lost 5 bases and the J gene lost 5 bases, with 24 bases spanning the gap. CDR1 and CDR2 (germline): GTSNPN, SVGIG (reference sequence). CDR3 length equals 16 residues. The CDR3 sequence is CAWGQSLRPGRETQYF. Written as DNA, the CDR3 is TGTGCCTGGGGCCAGAGTCTTCGCCCTGGAAGGGAGACCCAGTACTTC.

This clone was found a few times. V gene TRBV2 combines with J gene TRBJ2-2; 9 positions match TRBD2. After removal of 2 bases from V and 5 bases from J, the junction contained 3 bases not matched to a gene. This CDR3 spans 15 amino acids. The germline V gene encodes CDR1 SNHLY and CDR2 FYNNEI. The CDR3 nucleotides read TGTGCCAGCAGTGAACTAGCGGGACAGACCGGGGAGCTGTTTTTT. Translation: CASSELAGQTGELFF.

Only a few counts were recorded for this clone. This chain links TRBV5-6 with TRBJ1-4, with a tentative D call TRBD1 (5 bases). CDR1 is SGHDT and CDR2 is YYEEEE in the germline V gene. V was trimmed by 0 bases and J by 0 bases, leaving 12 bases between them. This CDR3 contains 17 residues. CDR3 in amino acids: CASSLDSGTTTNEKLFF. The CDR3 nucleotides are TGTGCCAGCAGCTTGGATTCAGGGACTACAACTAATGAAAAACTGTTTTTT.

This clone came up a few times. The V and J genes are TRBV6-6 and TRBJ1-2; D is uncertain. The germline V and J ends were trimmed by 6 bases and 5 bases, with 13 bases remaining between them. The CDR3 loop spans 13 amino acids. Germline CDR1 and CDR2: MNHNY and SVGAGI (reference sequence). CDR3 loop: CASSPGRTYGYTF. The CDR3 nucleotides read TGTGCCAGCAGCCCCGGCAGGACTTATGGCTACACCTTC.

This chain joins TRBV5-4 and TRBJ1-2; possibly TRBD1 for D (6 bases). Germline values: CDR1 SGHNT, CDR2 YYREEE (reference sequence). The CDR3 is 13 residues long. V was cut by 3 bases and J by 2 bases, with 8 bases left in between. The CDR3 sequence is CASSSGQNYGYTF. CDR3 nucleotides: TGTGCCAGCAGCTCCGGACAGAACTATGGCTACACCTTC.

The genes are TRBV28 and TRBJ1-1; D might be TRBD1 (6 bases). CDR3 length: 12 amino acids. Deletions cut 7 bases from V and 1 base from J, with 7 bases between. CDR1 and CDR2 (germline): MDHEN, SYDVKM. The chain's CDR3 is CASTGQNTEAFF. CDR3 DNA sequence: TGTGCCAGCACGGGACAGAACACTGAAGCTTTCTTT. Filled out from reference TRBV28 and TRBJ1-1, the complete variable domain reads DVKVTQSSRYLVKRTGEKVFLECVQDMDHENMFWYRQDPGLGLRLIYFSYDVKMKEKGDIPEGYSVSREKKERFSLILESASTNQTSMYLCASTGQNTEAFFGQGTRLTVV.

The CDR3 DNA follows: TGTGCCAGCAGCCAAGAAGGGGTAGCATATAATGGGGCCAACGTCCTGACTTTC. Translating it yields CASSQEGVAYNGANVLTF. The V call is TRBV4-2, the J call TRBJ2-6, with a possible D match to TRBD1 (5 bases). The V and J ends lost 0 bases and 3 bases respectively, with 15 bases between them. This CDR3 is 18 amino acids long. CDR1 LGHNA and CDR2 YNFKEQ come from the germline V gene.

The gene calls are TRBV5-1 and TRBJ1-1; no clear D. CDR3 size: 13 residues. Germline CDR1 is SGHRS and CDR2 is YFSETQ. Trimming left V 2 bases short and J 3 bases short, with 8 bases between. The CDR3 is CASSFLTDTEAFF. The CDR3 DNA reads as TGCGCCAGCAGCTTTCTCACAGACACTGAAGCTTTCTTT.

This clone was seen a few times. The chain recombines TRBV7-6 with TRBJ2-2, with D unclear. Germline CDR1 SGHVS, CDR2 FNYEAQ. With 5 bases removed from V and 8 bases from J, the gap between germline ends came to 12 bases. The CDR3 contains 13 residues. The CDR3 sequence: CASSNWASGELFF. The CDR3 coding sequence is TGTGCCAGCAGCAACTGGGCGTCGGGGGAGCTGTTTTTT.